The clone carrying this T cell receptor (beta chain) was detected only once. The data were obtained in a study of blood T cell repertoires in COVID-19. For the study at large: Acute and convalescent COVID-19 samples came from the United States, Italy and Spain.

In the authors' workflow: Amplified reference gene primers provided the basis for estimating nucleated cell counts. Only in-frame clones appear in the TCRdb table, and some are missing; sequencing was by immunoSEQ multiplex PCR. The V and J calls and clone size come from that table; D and trimming were worked out from the DNA. The sample comprises fewer than 250,000 clones, around 87% of which are singletons, and 20% to 25% rests with the top ten. V lost 5 bases and J 0 bases, leaving 11 bases between the germline ends. From germline, CDR1 is SEHNR and CDR2 FQNEAQ (reference sequence). The CDR3 spans 14 residues.

The gene calls are TRBV7-9 and TRBJ2-7; D is possibly TRBD2 (5 bases). This TCR was recovered from a woman between 40 and 50 years old in a cohort exposed to, infected with or recovered from COVID-19 (not recorded which). Sequencing was done on a sample of PBMCs or T cells enriched from blood (not recorded which). The CDR3 protein is CASSQGLSSYEQYF. The CDR3 DNA follows: TGTGCCAGCAGCCAAGGACTGAGCTCCTACGAGCAGTACTTC.